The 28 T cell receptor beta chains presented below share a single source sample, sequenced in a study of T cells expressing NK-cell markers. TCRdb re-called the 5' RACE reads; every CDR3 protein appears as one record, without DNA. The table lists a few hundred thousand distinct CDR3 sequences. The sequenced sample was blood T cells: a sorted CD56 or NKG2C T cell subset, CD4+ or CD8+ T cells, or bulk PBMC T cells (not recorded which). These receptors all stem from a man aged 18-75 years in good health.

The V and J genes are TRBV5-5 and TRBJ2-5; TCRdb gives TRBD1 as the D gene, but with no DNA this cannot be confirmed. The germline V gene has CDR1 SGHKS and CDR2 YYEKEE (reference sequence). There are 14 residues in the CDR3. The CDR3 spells CASSLTGMGETQYF. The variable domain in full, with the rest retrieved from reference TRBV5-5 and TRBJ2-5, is DAGVTQSPTHLIKTRGQQVTLRCSPISGHKSVSWYQQVLGQGPQFIFQYYEKEERGRGNFPDRFSARQFPNYSSELNVNALLLGDSALYLCASSLTGMGETQYFGPGTRLLVL.

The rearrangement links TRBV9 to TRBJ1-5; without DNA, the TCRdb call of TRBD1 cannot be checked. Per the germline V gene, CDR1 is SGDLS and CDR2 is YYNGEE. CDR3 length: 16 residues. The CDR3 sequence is CASSVRDTPPHQPQHF.

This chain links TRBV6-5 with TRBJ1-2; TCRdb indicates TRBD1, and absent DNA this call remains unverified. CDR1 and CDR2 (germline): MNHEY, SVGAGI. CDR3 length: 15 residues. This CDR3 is CASSYTLQGTYGYTF.

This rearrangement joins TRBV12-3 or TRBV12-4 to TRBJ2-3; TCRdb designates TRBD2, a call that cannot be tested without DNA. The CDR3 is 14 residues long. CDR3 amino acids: CASSRQGPSDTQYF.

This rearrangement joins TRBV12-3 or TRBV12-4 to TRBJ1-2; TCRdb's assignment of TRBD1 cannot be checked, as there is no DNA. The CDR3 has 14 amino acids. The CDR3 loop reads CASRLGQGAVGYTF.

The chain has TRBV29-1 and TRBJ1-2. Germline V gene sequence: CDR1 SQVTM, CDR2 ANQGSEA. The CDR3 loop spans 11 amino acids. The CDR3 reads CSVSLGSGYTF.

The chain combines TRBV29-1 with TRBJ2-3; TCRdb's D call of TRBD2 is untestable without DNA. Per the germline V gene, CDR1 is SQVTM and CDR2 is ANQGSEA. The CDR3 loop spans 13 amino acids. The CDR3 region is CSGGSGATDTQYF.

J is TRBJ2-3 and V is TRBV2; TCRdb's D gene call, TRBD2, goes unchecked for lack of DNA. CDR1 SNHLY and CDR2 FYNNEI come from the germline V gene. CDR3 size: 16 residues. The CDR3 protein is CASRDRTSGVEDTQYF. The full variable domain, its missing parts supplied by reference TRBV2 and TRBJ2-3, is EPEVTQTPSHQVTQMGQEVILRCVPISNHLYFYWYRQILGQKVEFLVSFYNNEISEKSEIFDDQFSVERPDGSNFTLKIRSTKLEDSAMYFCASRDRTSGVEDTQYFGPGTRLTVL.

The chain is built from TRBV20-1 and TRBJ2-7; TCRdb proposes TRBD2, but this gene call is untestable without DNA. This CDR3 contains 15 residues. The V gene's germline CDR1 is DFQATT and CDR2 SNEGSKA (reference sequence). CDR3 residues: CSASTGLAGVREQYF.

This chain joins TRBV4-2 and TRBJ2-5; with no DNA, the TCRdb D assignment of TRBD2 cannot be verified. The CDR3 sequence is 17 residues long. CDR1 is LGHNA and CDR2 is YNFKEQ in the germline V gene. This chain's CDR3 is CASSQGSIGGARETQYF.

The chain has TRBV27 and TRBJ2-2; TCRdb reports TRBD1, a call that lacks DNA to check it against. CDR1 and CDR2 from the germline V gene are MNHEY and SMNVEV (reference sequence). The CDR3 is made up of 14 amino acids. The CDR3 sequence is CASMRDRGTGELFF.

The CDR3 sequence: CSASPRDRYNQPQHF. The chain recombines TRBV20-1 with TRBJ1-5; the TCRdb call, TRBD1, lacks DNA for checking. Germline V lookup: CDR1 DFQATT, CDR2 SNEGSKA (reference sequence). The CDR3 runs 15 residues.

Here the CDR3 reads CASSNAGTGLETQYF. The chain links TRBV7-9 to TRBJ2-5; lacking DNA, the TRBD1 call made by TCRdb goes unchecked. The CDR3 length is 15 residues. Looked up from germline, CDR1 is SEHNR and CDR2 is FQNEAQ (reference sequence). The whole variable domain, remainder taken from reference TRBV7-9 and TRBJ2-5, is DTGVSQNPRHKITKRGQNVTFRCDPISEHNRLYWYRQTLGQGPEFLTYFQNEAQLEKSRLLSDRFSAERPKGSFSTLEIQRTEQGDSAMYLCASSNAGTGLETQYFGPGTRLLVL.

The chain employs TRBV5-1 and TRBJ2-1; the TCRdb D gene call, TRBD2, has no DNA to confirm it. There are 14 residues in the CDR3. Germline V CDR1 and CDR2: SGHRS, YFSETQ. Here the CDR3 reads CASSTQTSSNEQFF.

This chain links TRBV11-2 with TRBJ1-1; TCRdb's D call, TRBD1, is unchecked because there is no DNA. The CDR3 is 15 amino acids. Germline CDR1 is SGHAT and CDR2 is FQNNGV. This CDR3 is CASSRPVGGNTEAFF.

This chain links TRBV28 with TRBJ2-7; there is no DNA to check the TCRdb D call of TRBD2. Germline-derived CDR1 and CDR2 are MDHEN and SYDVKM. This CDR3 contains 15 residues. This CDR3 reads CASSPLAGSHYEQYF.

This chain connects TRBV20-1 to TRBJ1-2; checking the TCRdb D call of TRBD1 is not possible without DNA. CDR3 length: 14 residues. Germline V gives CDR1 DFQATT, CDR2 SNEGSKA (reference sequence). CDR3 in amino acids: CSARGDRTPYGYTF.

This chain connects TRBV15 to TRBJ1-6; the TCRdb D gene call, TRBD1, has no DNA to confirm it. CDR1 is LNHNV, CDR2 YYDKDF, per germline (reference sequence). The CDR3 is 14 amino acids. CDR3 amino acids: CATSRPPGARPLHF.

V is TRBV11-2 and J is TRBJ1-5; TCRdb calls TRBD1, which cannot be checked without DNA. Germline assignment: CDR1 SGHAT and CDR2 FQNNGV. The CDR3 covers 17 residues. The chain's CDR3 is CASSLGGQGGANQPQHF.

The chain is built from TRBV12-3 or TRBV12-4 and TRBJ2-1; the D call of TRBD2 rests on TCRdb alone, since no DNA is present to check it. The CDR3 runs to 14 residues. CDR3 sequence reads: CASRPSGGDNEQFF.

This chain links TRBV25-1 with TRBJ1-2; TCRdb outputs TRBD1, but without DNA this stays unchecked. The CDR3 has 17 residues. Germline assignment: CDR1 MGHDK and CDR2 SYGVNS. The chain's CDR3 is CASSDGGDEGDNYGYTF.

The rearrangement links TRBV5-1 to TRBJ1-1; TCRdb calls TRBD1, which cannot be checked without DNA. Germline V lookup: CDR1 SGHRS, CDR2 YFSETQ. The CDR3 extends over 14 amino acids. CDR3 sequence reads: CASSLIDGGTEAFF.

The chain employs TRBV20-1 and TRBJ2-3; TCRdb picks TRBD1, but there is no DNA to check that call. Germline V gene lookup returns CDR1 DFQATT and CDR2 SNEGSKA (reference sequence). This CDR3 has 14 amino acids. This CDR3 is CSAGRGGRTDTQYF.

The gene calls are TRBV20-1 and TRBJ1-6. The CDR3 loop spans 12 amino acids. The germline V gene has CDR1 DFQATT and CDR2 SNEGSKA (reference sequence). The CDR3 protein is CSAYGPNSPLHF.

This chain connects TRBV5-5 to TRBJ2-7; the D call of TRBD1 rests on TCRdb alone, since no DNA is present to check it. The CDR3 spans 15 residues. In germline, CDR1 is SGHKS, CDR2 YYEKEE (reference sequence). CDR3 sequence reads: CASSLSPGATYEQYF. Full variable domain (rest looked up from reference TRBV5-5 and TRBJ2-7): DAGVTQSPTHLIKTRGQQVTLRCSPISGHKSVSWYQQVLGQGPQFIFQYYEKEERGRGNFPDRFSARQFPNYSSELNVNALLLGDSALYLCASSLSPGATYEQYFGPGTRLTVT.

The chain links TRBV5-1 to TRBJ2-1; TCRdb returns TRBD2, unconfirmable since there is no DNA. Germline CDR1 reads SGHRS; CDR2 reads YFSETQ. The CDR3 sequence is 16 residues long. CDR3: CASSLNGGGLSNEQFF.

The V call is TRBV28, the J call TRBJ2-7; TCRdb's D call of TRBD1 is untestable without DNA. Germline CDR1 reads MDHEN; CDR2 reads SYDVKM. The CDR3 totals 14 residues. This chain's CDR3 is CASSSDREDHEQYF.

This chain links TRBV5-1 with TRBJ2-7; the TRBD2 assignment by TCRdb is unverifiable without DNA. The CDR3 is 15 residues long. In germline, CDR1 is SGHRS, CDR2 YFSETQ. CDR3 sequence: CASSDGLTIPGEQYF.